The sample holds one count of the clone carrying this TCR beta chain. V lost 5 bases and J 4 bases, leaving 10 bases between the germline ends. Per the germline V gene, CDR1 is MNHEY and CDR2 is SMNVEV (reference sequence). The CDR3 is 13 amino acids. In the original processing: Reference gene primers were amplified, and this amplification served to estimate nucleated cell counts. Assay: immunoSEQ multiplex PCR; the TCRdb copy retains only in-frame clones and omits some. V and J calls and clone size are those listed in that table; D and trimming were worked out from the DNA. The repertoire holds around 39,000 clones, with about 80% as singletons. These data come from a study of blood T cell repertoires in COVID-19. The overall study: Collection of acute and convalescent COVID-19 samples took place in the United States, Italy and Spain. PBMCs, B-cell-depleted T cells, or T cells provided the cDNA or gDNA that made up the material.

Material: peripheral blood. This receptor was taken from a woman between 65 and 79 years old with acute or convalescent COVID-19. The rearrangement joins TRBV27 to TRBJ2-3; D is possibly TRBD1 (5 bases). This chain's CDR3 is CASSQGRPDTQYF. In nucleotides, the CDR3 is TGTGCCAGCAGTCAGGGCCGCCCAGATACGCAGTATTTT.